This T cell receptor (beta chain) was observed in a study of blood T cell repertoires in COVID-19. Turning to the study itself: Acute and convalescent COVID-19 specimens originated in the United States, Italy and Spain. Sample material is recorded as cDNA or gDNA derived from T cells, B-cell-depleted T cells, or PBMCs.

Participant age was about 18 to 100 years, and participants resided in approximately 25 US areas. Participants reported their clinical history, and cohort assignment relied on those reports. With 3 bases removed from V and 1 base from J, the gap between germline ends came to 9 bases. This CDR3 contains 14 residues. Germline assignment: CDR1 SGHAT and CDR2 FQNNGV. The protocol was immunoSEQ multiplex PCR, while the TCRdb copy is restricted to in-frame clones and leaves out a portion. This sample has 180,000 or so clones; 80% to 85% occur once, and the top ten carry 7% to 9%. This chain connects TRBV11-2 to TRBJ1-1; a weak D match, TRBD1 (5 bases). This TCR came from a man aged 35 to 55 who had recovered from COVID-19. The sequenced sample consisted of PBMCs or T cells enriched from blood (not recorded which). CDR3 nucleotide sequence: TGTGCCAGCAGCTTGGGGGGGACGAACACTGAAGCTTTCTTT. Translation: CASSLGGTNTEAFF.